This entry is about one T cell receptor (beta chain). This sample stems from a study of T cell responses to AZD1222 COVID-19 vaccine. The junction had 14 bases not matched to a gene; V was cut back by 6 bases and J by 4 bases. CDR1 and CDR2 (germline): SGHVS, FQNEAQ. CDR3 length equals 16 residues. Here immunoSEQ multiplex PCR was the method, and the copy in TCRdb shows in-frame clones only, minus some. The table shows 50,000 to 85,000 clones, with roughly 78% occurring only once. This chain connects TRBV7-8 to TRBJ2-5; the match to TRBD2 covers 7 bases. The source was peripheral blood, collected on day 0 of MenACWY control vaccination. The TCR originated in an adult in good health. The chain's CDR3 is CASSSPRGSPGETQYF. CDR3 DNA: TGTGCCAGCAGTTCCCCGCGGGGGAGCCCGGGAGAGACCCAGTACTTC. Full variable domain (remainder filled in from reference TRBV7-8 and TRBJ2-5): GAGVSQSPRYKVAKRGQDVALRCDPISGHVSLFWYQQALGQGPEFLTYFQNEAQLDKSGLPSDRFFAERPEGSVSTLKIQRTQQEDSAVYLCASSSPRGSPGETQYFGPGTRLLVL.